These 29 T cell receptor beta chains came from one sample sequenced in a study of T cell changes during pregnancy in multiple sclerosis. Generated by immunoSEQ multiplex PCR, the TCRdb table keeps only in-frame clones and is missing some. Here the sample spans some 94,000 clones, less than 95% being singletons. The sample here was peripheral blood, taken in the first trimester of pregnancy. Receptor source: a female donor in good health, enrolled as a control in a pregnancy study.

This rearrangement joins TRBV4-3 to TRBJ1-2; D is undetermined. From germline, CDR1 is LGHNA and CDR2 YSLEER. The CDR3 consists of 14 residues. V was cut by 3 bases and J by 8 bases, with 16 bases left in between. CDR3 region: CASSQVLGERGYTF. The CDR3 DNA reads as TGCGCCAGCAGCCAGGTACTTGGAGAGAGGGGCTACACCTTC.

In its sample, this clone was seen a few times. V gene TRBV7-9 combines with J gene TRBJ1-2, with TRBD1 matching 7 bases. Trimming at V came to 2 bases and at J to 7 bases, leaving 4 bases not matched to a gene. CDR1 SEHNR and CDR2 FQNEAQ come from the germline V gene (reference sequence). This CDR3 spans 13 amino acids. CDR3 loop: CASSLSRQGGYTF. In DNA, the CDR3 is TGTGCCAGCAGCTTATCTCGACAGGGTGGCTACACCTTC.

The rearrangement uses TRBV4-1 and TRBJ1-4; D is uncertain. The CDR3 covers 15 residues. Germline V lookup: CDR1 MGHRA, CDR2 YSYEKL. Trimming took 1 base from V and 0 from J, leaving 6 bases between them. The CDR3 DNA is TGCGCCAGCAGCCAAGTTGAGTCAACTAATGAAAAACTGTTTTTT. Its translation is CASSQVESTNEKLFF.

The chain employs TRBV4-2 and TRBJ2-1, with TRBD2 matching 9 bases. The CDR3 contains 18 residues. Germline trimming cut 1 base from V and 4 bases from J; bases unmatched to any gene: 11. Germline values: CDR1 LGHNA, CDR2 YNFKEQ. The CDR3 nucleotides read TGTGCCAGCAGCCAAGGAAGGGGAGCGGGGGGCCTGTACAATGAGCAGTTCTTC. It encodes CASSQGRGAGGLYNEQFF.

This clone was observed once. The chain couples TRBV10-3 to TRBJ1-2; D is undetermined. V lost 6 bases, J lost 0 bases, and 11 bases lay in between. The CDR3 totals 14 residues. Germline lookup yields CDR1 ENHRY and CDR2 SYGVKD. The CDR3 region has the DNA TGTGCCATCAGCGGCAACGGGGCTAACTATGGCTACACCTTC. Its translation is CAISGNGANYGYTF.

The chain employs TRBV27 and TRBJ2-5; 11 positions match TRBD1. The CDR3 has 16 amino acids. Germline CDR1 and CDR2: MNHEY and SMNVEV (reference sequence). The junction had 12 bases not matched to a gene; V was cut back by 6 bases and J by 6 bases. CDR3 residues: CASSASGTGGPKTQYF. CDR3 sequence (DNA): TGTGCCAGCAGCGCCTCCGGGACAGGGGGTCCAAAGACCCAGTACTTC.

This chain links TRBV21-1 with TRBJ1-5; the table assigns TRBD1, which was not confirmed against the DNA. TRBV21-1 is a listed pseudogene. The CDR3 contains 16 residues. CDR3 residues: CASSKLRGWDGQPQHF. DNA of the CDR3: TGTGCCAGCAGCAAGCTCAGGGGATGGGATGGCCAGCCCCAGCATTTT.

This chain uses TRBV7-9 with TRBJ1-2; no clear D. Germline-derived CDR1 and CDR2 are SEHNR and FQNEAQ (reference sequence). V was clipped by 6 bases and J by 3 bases, with 8 bases between them. There are 12 residues in the CDR3. Here the CDR3 reads CASRSPDYGYTF. CDR3 bases: TGTGCCAGCAGATCACCGGACTATGGCTACACCTTC.

The chain carries TRBV6-5 and TRBJ1-3, with D possibly matching TRBD1 (6 bases). V was trimmed by 5 bases and J by 4 bases, leaving 15 bases between them. Germline CDR1 and CDR2: MNHEY and SVGAGI. The CDR3 sequence is 15 residues long. CDR3 in DNA: TGTGCCAGCAGTAGAGACAGGCCGAAAGGAAACACCATATATTTT. It codes for CASSRDRPKGNTIYF.

The chain has TRBV5-8 and TRBJ1-2; 7 bases are a match to TRBD1. The CDR3 has 14 amino acids. Germline V gene lookup returns CDR1 SGHTS and CDR2 YDEGEE. Unmatched junction bases numbered 5, after V lost 2 bases and J lost 4 bases. The CDR3 coding sequence is TGTGCCAGCAGCTTAGGTCCAGGGGGCTATGGCTACACCTTC. It translates to CASSLGPGGYGYTF.

A word on this clone: Other DNA variants within this sample encode the same CDR3. The chain uses TRBV27 and TRBJ1-6; maybe TRBD1 (6 bases). The CDR3 is made up of 14 amino acids. The V gene lost 4 bases and the J gene lost 7 bases, with 11 bases spanning the gap. Germline loops: CDR1 MNHEY, CDR2 SMNVEV (reference sequence). CDR3 amino acids: CASSSGQNNSPLHF. The CDR3 coding sequence is TGTGCCAGCAGTTCGGGACAAAACAATTCACCCCTCCACTTT.

The chain is built from TRBV6-5 and TRBJ1-1, with D perhaps TRBD1 (5 bases). Germline V gene lookup returns CDR1 MNHEY and CDR2 SVGAGI. The length of the CDR3 is 16 residues. Trimming pared 4 bases from V and 1 base from J, leaving 16 bases between. This chain's CDR3 is CASSFDSGISNTEAFF. In nucleotides, the CDR3 is TGTGCCAGCAGTTTTGACAGTGGGATATCGAACACTGAAGCTTTCTTT.

A single count supports this clone. V usage is TRBV27 and J usage is TRBJ2-7, with D perhaps matching TRBD1 (6 bases). The CDR3 sequence is 13 residues long. V lost 4 bases and J lost 2, with 9 bases in between. Germline values: CDR1 MNHEY, CDR2 SMNVEV (reference sequence). In DNA form, the CDR3 reads TGTGCCAGCAGTTGGGGGACAACCTACGAGCAGTACTTC. Its protein is CASSWGTTYEQYF.

The rearrangement links TRBV5-1 to TRBJ2-5; the match to TRBD2 covers 8 bases. After removal of 2 bases from V and 5 bases from J, the junction contained 5 bases not matched to a gene. Per the germline V gene, CDR1 is SGHRS and CDR2 is YFSETQ. The CDR3 loop spans 14 amino acids. The CDR3 protein is CASSLAGAGETQYF. The CDR3, as DNA: TGCGCCAGCAGCTTAGCGGGGGCAGGGGAGACCCAGTACTTC.

V gene TRBV20-1 combines with J gene TRBJ1-1; D not certain. V lost 2 bases and J 5 bases, leaving 6 bases between the germline ends. Germline V gene data show CDR1 as DFQATT and CDR2 as SNEGSKA (reference sequence). The CDR3 has 11 residues. DNA of the CDR3: TGCAGTGCTAGACTCGGGACTGAAGCTTTCTTT. This encodes CSARLGTEAFF.

V gene TRBV7-6 combines with J gene TRBJ2-4; D gene unclear. V was clipped by 2 bases and J by 2 bases, with 22 bases between them. There are 19 residues in the CDR3. Germline V gene data show CDR1 as SGHVS and CDR2 as FNYEAQ. CDR3 protein: CASSLSAEPDPAPKNIQYF. In nucleotides, the CDR3 is TGTGCCAGCAGCTTAAGCGCGGAACCCGATCCTGCTCCCAAAAACATTCAGTACTTC.

The chain links TRBV28 to TRBJ2-7; 9 bases are a match to TRBD1. CDR1 and CDR2 from the germline V gene are MDHEN and SYDVKM. J gave up 4 bases and V 7 bases, and 2 bases lay outside the gene matches. The CDR3 contains 12 residues. The CDR3 DNA reads TGTGCCAGCATGGGACAGGGATACGAGCAGTACTTC. This encodes CASMGQGYEQYF.

The rearrangement uses TRBV11-2 and TRBJ1-1; D unresolved. Germline values: CDR1 SGHAT, CDR2 FQNNGV. Trimming cost V 3 bases and J 11 bases, with 13 bases left between them. The length of the CDR3 is 12 residues. CDR3 loop: CASSLGGLDAFF. CDR3 DNA: TGTGCCAGCAGCTTGGGAGGTTTGGATGCTTTCTTT.

The genes are TRBV4-3 and TRBJ2-3, with TRBD2 matching 16 bases. This CDR3 region has 21 residues. V gave up 0 bases and J gave up 6 bases; unmatched junction bases: 15. In germline, CDR1 is LGHNA, CDR2 YSLEER. CDR3 residues: CASSQDRPSGTSGGAGDTQYF. The CDR3 coding sequence is TGCGCCAGCAGCCAAGATCGACCCTCCGGGACTAGCGGGGGGGCAGGTGATACGCAGTATTTT.

J is TRBJ1-2 and V is TRBV6-5; possible D gene TRBD1, 5 bases. Trimming shortened V by 0 bases and J by 2 bases, and 10 bases separated the two germline ends. Germline CDR1 MNHEY, CDR2 SVGAGI. The CDR3 runs 15 residues. The CDR3 nucleotides are TGTGCCAGCAGTTACTCGAGGACAATCAACTATGGCTACACCTTC. This gives the protein CASSYSRTINYGYTF.

The chain couples TRBV6-6 to TRBJ1-1, with TRBD1 identical over 8 bases. This CDR3 has 12 amino acids. V shed 7 bases and J 10 bases; nucleotides not matched to a gene: 8. CDR1 and CDR2 from the germline V gene are MNHNY and SVGAGI (reference sequence). The CDR3 is CASNPGQGGAFF. In DNA form, the CDR3 reads TGTGCCAGCAACCCCGGACAGGGAGGAGCTTTCTTT.

V usage is TRBV7-8 and J usage is TRBJ2-7, with 8 nucleotides matching TRBD1. Germline V gene sequence: CDR1 SGHVS, CDR2 FQNEAQ. The CDR3 has 15 amino acids. The J segment lost 1 base and the V segment lost 4 bases, leaving 6 bases of the junction unmatched. The CDR3 sequence: CASSSRQGTSYEQYF. The CDR3 nucleotides read TGTGCCAGCAGCTCAAGACAGGGGACATCCTACGAGCAGTACTTC.

V usage is TRBV2 and J usage is TRBJ2-7, with D possibly matching TRBD1 (5 bases). Germline V CDR1 and CDR2: SNHLY, FYNNEI. The CDR3 runs to 15 residues. Trimming took off 7 bases at V and 0 bases at J, with 16 bases between the two ends. For the CDR3, the DNA is TGTGCCAGCAATACCCAGGGCGATATCTCCTACGAGCAGTACTTC. This encodes CASNTQGDISYEQYF.

The CDR3 DNA reads TGTGCCAGCAGCTCCGGGACTAGCGGGGTAGTTTTGCAGTTCTTC. Translated, it gives CASSSGTSGVVLQFF. V usage is TRBV7-8 and J usage is TRBJ2-1, with 13 positions matching TRBD2. V shed 4 bases, J shed 12 bases, and the junction held 9 bases outside the gene matches. The germline V gene encodes CDR1 SGHVS and CDR2 FQNEAQ. The CDR3 totals 15 residues.

The chain combines TRBV4-1 with TRBJ2-3, with D possibly matching TRBD2 (5 bases). V was pared by 2 bases and J by 0 bases, with 21 bases between. The CDR3 is made up of 19 amino acids. Germline lookup yields CDR1 MGHRA and CDR2 YSYEKL. The CDR3 is CASSQRLGGFPSSTDTQYF. DNA for the CDR3: TGCGCCAGCAGCCAACGGTTGGGCGGGTTTCCCTCCAGCACAGATACGCAGTATTTT.

The rearrangement uses TRBV5-4 and TRBJ2-7; D uncertain. The V gene lost 3 bases and the J gene lost 2 bases, with 15 bases spanning the gap. CDR3 length: 15 residues. The germline CDR1 and CDR2 sequences are SGHNT and YYREEE (reference sequence). The CDR3 sequence: CASSSPSGSTYEQYF. CDR3 sequence (DNA): TGTGCCAGCAGCTCGCCCTCAGGAAGCACCTACGAGCAGTACTTC.

Comment on this clone: Other DNA sequences from this sample encode an identical CDR3 as well. The chain has TRBV6-6 and TRBJ1-1; D may be TRBD1 (5 bases). The CDR3 contains 13 residues. The germline V and J ends were trimmed by 5 bases and 1 base, with 8 bases remaining between them. Germline CDR1 MNHNY, CDR2 SVGAGI (reference sequence). CDR3 protein: CASSLQGNTEAFF. Written as DNA, the CDR3 is TGTGCCAGCAGTCTTCAGGGGAACACTGAAGCTTTCTTT.

This rearrangement joins TRBV11-2 to TRBJ2-7, with a weak D call TRBD2 (6 bases). Between the trimmed V and J ends, which lost 7 bases and 1 base, there was a span of 17 bases. Per the germline V gene, CDR1 is SGHAT and CDR2 is FQNNGV. The CDR3 length is 15 residues. In DNA, the CDR3 is TGTGCCAGCACCCCTTTCCAGGCGGGGTCCTACGAGCAGTACTTC. Residues: CASTPFQAGSYEQYF. The whole variable domain, remainder taken from reference TRBV11-2 and TRBJ2-7, is EAGVAQSPRYKIIEKRQSVAFWCNPISGHATLYWYQQILGQGPKLLIQFQNNGVVDDSQLPKDRFSAERLKGVDSTLKIQPAKLEDSAVYLCASTPFQAGSYEQYFGPGTRLTVT.

CDR3 in amino acids: CASSVGLGETQYF. For the CDR3, the DNA is TGTGCCAGTAGTGTGGGACTCGGAGAGACCCAGTACTTC. The chain joins TRBV19 to TRBJ2-5; perhaps TRBD2 as D (6 bases). CDR1 and CDR2 from the germline V gene are LNHDA and SQIVND (reference sequence). Trimming removed 5 bases at V and 4 bases at J, with 11 bases between. The CDR3 loop spans 13 amino acids.